The 30 T cell receptor beta chains reported below all come from one sample, sequenced in a study of blood T cell repertoires in COVID-19. Assay used: immunoSEQ multiplex PCR; TCRdb lists only in-frame clones, some missing. Among some 390,000 clones listed, roughly 91% were seen once. Sequenced sample: PBMCs or T cells enriched from blood (not recorded which). These receptors all stem from a woman aged 25 to 39 who had recovered from COVID-19.

The chain carries TRBV9 and TRBJ2-2; the D gene is possibly TRBD1 (6 bases). This CDR3 has 16 amino acids. Germline V lookup: CDR1 SGDLS, CDR2 YYNGEE. V lost 3 bases, J lost 3 bases, and 15 bases lay in between. CDR3 protein: CASSAEDSRDTGELFF. CDR3 nucleotides: TGTGCCAGCAGCGCCGAGGACAGTCGGGACACCGGGGAGCTGTTTTTT.

This rearrangement joins TRBV4-1 to TRBJ2-1; 7 positions agree with TRBD2. Germline lookup yields CDR1 MGHRA and CDR2 YSYEKL. V lost 3 bases and J lost 2; bases outside the gene matches: 16. This CDR3 is built from 19 residues. The CDR3 DNA is TGCGCCAGCAGCCATGATACAGTCCAGGGCGCGGGGGCCTACAATGAGCAGTTCTTC. Translation: CASSHDTVQGAGAYNEQFF.

The rearrangement joins TRBV7-2 to TRBJ1-3; unclear D gene. V lost 5 bases and J 0 bases, leaving 5 bases between the germline ends. The CDR3 runs 13 residues. The germline V gene has CDR1 SGHTA and CDR2 FQGNSA. The CDR3 coding sequence is TGTGCCAGCAGCCCAAACTCTGGAAACACCATATATTTT. Its translation is CASSPNSGNTIYF.

The chain joins TRBV12-3 or TRBV12-4 to TRBJ1-5; D ambiguous. Trimming removed 4 bases from V and 7 bases from J, with 8 bases in between. This CDR3 has 12 residues. The CDR3, as DNA: TGTGCCAGCAGTTCTGGCGGGCAGCCCCAGCATTTT. This encodes CASSSGGQPQHF.

The chain joins TRBV30 to TRBJ1-1; D ambiguous. V was shortened by 8 bases and J by 1 base, with 8 bases between the two germline ends. This CDR3 is built from 11 residues. The germline V gene has CDR1 GTSNPN and CDR2 SVGIG (reference sequence). The CDR3 here is CAASANTEAFF. DNA of the CDR3: TGTGCCGCAAGCGCGAACACTGAAGCTTTCTTT.

The V call is TRBV18, the J call TRBJ1-1; D is perhaps TRBD1 (5 bases). Deletions cut 8 bases from V and 6 bases from J, with 25 bases between. The CDR3 spans 16 residues. CDR1 KGHSH and CDR2 LQKENI come from the germline V gene. CDR3 residues: CASPPWGRNLTSEAFF. The CDR3 DNA follows: TGTGCCAGCCCGCCGTGGGGCAGAAACCTAACCTCTGAAGCTTTCTTT. Together with reference TRBV18 and TRBJ1-1, the CDR3 gives the full variable domain: NAGVMQNPRHLVRRRGQEARLRCSPMKGHSHVYWYRQLPEEGLKFMVYLQKENIIDESGMPKERFSAEFPKEGPSILRIQQVVRGDSAAYFCASPPWGRNLTSEAFFGQGTRLTVV.

This clone was detected only once. The chain links TRBV5-6 to TRBJ1-3, with a weak D call TRBD1 (6 bases). CDR1 is SGHDT and CDR2 is YYEEEE in the germline V gene. Trimming took off 4 bases at V and 2 bases at J, with 10 bases between the two ends. The CDR3 sequence is 14 residues long. The CDR3 region has the DNA TGTGCCAGCAGCCATACAGGGACTGGAAACACCATATATTTT. Its protein is CASSHTGTGNTIYF.

About this clone: Compared with germline, one end of the junction differs, possibly owing to a read error. The chain links TRBV28 to TRBJ2-5; TRBD2 might be the D (5 bases). There are 14 residues in the CDR3. From germline, CDR1 is MDHEN and CDR2 SYDVKM. The DNA for the CDR3 is TGTGCCAGCAGTTTAGGACTGGTTCAAGAGTCCCAGTACTTC. It codes for CASSLGLVQESQYF.

The chain links TRBV27 to TRBJ2-2; 7 bases map to TRBD1. Germline CDR1 is MNHEY and CDR2 is SMNVEV (reference sequence). The CDR3 totals 17 residues. With 6 bases clipped from V and 6 bases from J, the junction kept 16 bases outside the gene matches. This chain's CDR3 is CASSISDRVLGAGELFF. As DNA, the CDR3 is TGTGCCAGCAGCATATCTGACAGGGTGCTAGGGGCCGGGGAGCTGTTTTTT.

Concerning this clone: Additional DNA sequences in this sample encode the identical CDR3. This chain links TRBV6-5 with TRBJ1-1; D not resolved. The CDR3 extends over 12 amino acids. Trimming removed 6 bases from V and 5 bases from J, with 10 bases in between. Germline V gene lookup returns CDR1 MNHEY and CDR2 SVGAGI. The CDR3 region is CASSRGGTEAFF. The CDR3 coding sequence is TGTGCCAGCAGCCGGGGAGGGACTGAAGCTTTCTTT.

This clone was seen a few times. The chain combines TRBV7-9 with TRBJ2-5; tentatively, D is TRBD1 (5 bases). Germline V gives CDR1 SEHNR, CDR2 FQNEAQ (reference sequence). V dropped 3 bases and J dropped 3 bases, with 8 bases sitting between them. CDR3 size: 13 residues. For the CDR3, the DNA is TGTGCCAGCAGCTTCTGGGGCGAAGAGACCCAGTACTTC. This translates into CASSFWGEETQYF.

This chain uses TRBV6-2 or TRBV6-3 with TRBJ1-6; TRBD1 is a possible D gene (5 bases). The CDR3 has 15 amino acids. CDR1 and CDR2 from the germline V gene are MNHEY and SVGEGT. V was pared by 0 bases and J by 10 bases, with 13 bases between. CDR3: CASSYSTAGRSPLHF. As DNA, the CDR3 is TGTGCCAGCAGTTACTCGACAGCAGGGAGGTCACCCCTCCACTTT.

As concerns this clone: At the DNA level, this CDR3 is encoded by other sequences in the same sample as well. The V call is TRBV5-1, the J call TRBJ2-2; TRBD2 matches at 7 bases. CDR1 and CDR2 (germline): SGHRS, YFSETQ. The length of the CDR3 is 14 residues. V dropped 0 bases and J dropped 7; count of bases not matched to a gene: 3. CDR3 sequence reads: CASSLAGGGGELFF. The CDR3 DNA follows: TGCGCCAGCAGCTTGGCGGGAGGTGGCGGGGAGCTGTTTTTT.

The chain recombines TRBV6-5 with TRBJ2-7; no clear D gene. The CDR3 runs 12 residues. Germline V lookup: CDR1 MNHEY, CDR2 SVGAGI. Deletions cut 6 bases from V and 3 bases from J, with 9 bases between. CDR3 bases: TGTGCCAGCAGCTTGGGCAACTACGAGCAGTACTTC. This encodes CASSLGNYEQYF.

This sequence joins TRBV19 and TRBJ1-1; TRBD1 is a possible D gene (5 bases). The length of the CDR3 is 13 residues. Germline assignment: CDR1 LNHDA and CDR2 SQIVND (reference sequence). Trimming removed 5 bases from V and 1 base from J, with 8 bases in between. The chain's CDR3 is CASSPQGNTEAFF. CDR3 in DNA: TGTGCCAGTAGTCCCCAGGGGAACACTGAAGCTTTCTTT.

This clone turned up a few times. DNA of the CDR3: TGTGCCAGTAGTATTGGCGGGGTAGTTAATGAAAAACTGTTTTTT. It yields the protein CASSIGGVVNEKLFF. The rearrangement links TRBV19 to TRBJ1-4; D is unclear. The CDR3 has 15 amino acids. The V gene lost 3 bases and the J gene lost 4 bases, with 12 bases spanning the gap. Germline V gene sequence: CDR1 LNHDA, CDR2 SQIVND (reference sequence).

CDR3 protein: CASSLTVFQPQHF. The CDR3 DNA reads as TGTGCCAGCAGTTTAACGGTTTTTCAGCCCCAGCATTTT. This sequence joins TRBV27 and TRBJ1-5; D is undetermined. The CDR3 consists of 13 residues. Germline V gives CDR1 MNHEY, CDR2 SMNVEV (reference sequence). V shed 2 bases and J shed 6 bases, with 8 bases lying between them.

V is TRBV2 and J is TRBJ1-2, with TRBD1 matching 7 bases. Germline trimming cut 9 bases from V and 2 bases from J; bases unmatched to any gene: 12. The CDR3 consists of 15 residues. The germline gives CDR1 SNHLY, CDR2 FYNNEI. For the CDR3, the DNA is TGTGCCAGTTGGGGTCAGACAGGGATCAACTATGGCTACACCTTC. Translated, it gives CASWGQTGINYGYTF.

This rearrangement joins TRBV7-3 to TRBJ2-1, with TRBD2 matching 14 bases. This CDR3 comprises 19 residues. Per the germline V gene, CDR1 is SGHTA and CDR2 is FQGTGA. Losses at the gene ends were 5 bases for V and 4 bases for J; bases not matched to a gene: 13. CDR3 in DNA: TGTGCCAGCAGCCCACGGGGACTAGCGGGAGCGATCGGGTACAATGAGCAGTTCTTC. Translating gives CASSPRGLAGAIGYNEQFF.

The rearrangement joins TRBV19 to TRBJ2-1; 7 positions match TRBD2. J lost 6 bases, V lost 5 bases, and 10 bases had no gene match. This CDR3 is built from 15 residues. Germline V gene data show CDR1 as LNHDA and CDR2 as SQIVND (reference sequence). The chain's CDR3 is CASSPRGGRFNEQFF. CDR3 bases: TGTGCCAGTAGTCCCCGTGGCGGGAGATTCAATGAGCAGTTCTTC. Variable domain in full (rest from reference TRBV19 and TRBJ2-1): DGGITQSPKYLFRKEGQNVTLSCEQNLNHDAMYWYRQDPGQGLRLIYYSQIVNDFQKGDIAEGYSVSREKKESFPLTVTSAQKNPTAFYLCASSPRGGRFNEQFFGPGTRLTVL.

V gene TRBV5-6 combines with J gene TRBJ2-7; TRBD1 aligns across 7 bases. CDR1 and CDR2 (germline): SGHDT, YYEEEE. V was clipped by 4 bases and J by 1 base; unmatched bases: 11. The CDR3 extends over 16 amino acids. In nucleotides, the CDR3 is TGTGCCAGCAGCGCTCGACAGGGAAGAGAATCCTACGAGCAGTACTTC. Protein sequence: CASSARQGRESYEQYF.

The chain combines TRBV5-1 with TRBJ2-4, with a tentative D call TRBD1 (5 bases). Germline V gene sequence: CDR1 SGHRS, CDR2 YFSETQ. This CDR3 region has 14 residues. Deletions cut 0 bases from V and 5 bases from J, with 9 bases between. The CDR3 loop is CASSLGARENIQYF. For the CDR3, the DNA is TGCGCCAGCAGCTTGGGTGCCAGGGAAAACATTCAGTACTTC.

On this clone itself: Other DNA sequences in this specimen translate into the identical CDR3. This sequence joins TRBV18 and TRBJ2-7; 9 bases line up with TRBD2. The ends lost 3 bases at V and 3 bases at J; junction bases unmatched: 0. The germline CDR1 and CDR2 sequences are KGHSH and LQKENI. The CDR3 spans 13 residues. The CDR3 loop is CASSPREGYEQYF. The CDR3, as DNA: TGTGCCAGCTCACCGCGGGAGGGCTACGAGCAGTACTTC.

The chain couples TRBV20-1 to TRBJ2-3; D is ambiguous. Germline V gives CDR1 DFQATT, CDR2 SNEGSKA (reference sequence). The V and J ends lost 5 bases and 3 bases respectively, with 6 bases between them. This CDR3 contains 11 residues. The CDR3: CSAALTDTQYF. The CDR3 nucleotides are TGCAGTGCTGCACTTACAGATACGCAGTATTTT.

This rearrangement joins TRBV3-1 (or the pseudogene TRBV3-2) to TRBJ1-1; a possible D gene is TRBD1 (5 bases). Trimming removed 1 base from V and 0 bases from J, with 6 bases in between. CDR3 size: 14 residues. Germline CDR1 is LGHDT and CDR2 is YNNKEL (reference sequence). The CDR3 DNA follows: TGTGCCAGCAGCCAAGGACAGCTGAACACTGAAGCTTTCTTT. Its protein product is CASSQGQLNTEAFF.

V gene TRBV6-4 combines with J gene TRBJ2-1, with 10 bases fitting TRBD2. The CDR3 is made up of 17 amino acids. The germline gives CDR1 MRHNA, CDR2 SNTAGT. V lost 6 bases to trimming and J lost 3 bases; unmatched junction nucleotides: 11. The CDR3 reads CASSDGTSEGGYNEQFF. The CDR3 coding sequence is TGTGCCAGCAGCGACGGGACTAGCGAAGGGGGCTACAATGAGCAGTTCTTC.

The gene calls are TRBV28 and TRBJ1-2, with D tentatively TRBD1 (5 bases). The V and J ends lost 3 bases and 4 bases respectively, with 12 bases between them. CDR3 length equals 14 residues. From germline, CDR1 is MDHEN and CDR2 SYDVKM. For the CDR3, the DNA is TGTGCCAGCAGTTTCGGGGGATCGGTCTATGGCTACACCTTC. Protein product: CASSFGGSVYGYTF.

The chain carries TRBV4-1 and TRBJ1-1; D not resolved. The CDR3 has 14 amino acids. Germline V gene lookup returns CDR1 MGHRA and CDR2 YSYEKL. Between the trimmed V and J ends, which lost 4 bases and 0 bases, there was a span of 9 bases. As DNA, the CDR3 is TGCGCCAGCAGCCGAGACATCATGAACACTGAAGCTTTCTTT. This gives the protein CASSRDIMNTEAFF.

The chain links TRBV30 to TRBJ1-6, with a tentative D call TRBD1 (6 bases). This CDR3 comprises 13 residues. V gave up 7 bases and J gave up 4 bases, with 11 bases separating them. Per germline, CDR1 GTSNPN and CDR2 SVGIG (reference sequence). CDR3 DNA: TGTGCCTCCTGGACAGATTATAATTCACCCCTCCACTTT. Amino acids: CASWTDYNSPLHF.

This rearrangement joins TRBV30 to TRBJ1-1, with 8 bases fitting TRBD1. V trimming: 4 bases; J trimming: 1 base; junction bases outside the gene matches: 5. Germline-derived CDR1 and CDR2 are GTSNPN and SVGIG (reference sequence). The CDR3 is 14 amino acids. The CDR3 DNA reads TGTGCCTGGACCTCCGGGACAGGGAACACTGAAGCTTTCTTT. This sequence encodes CAWTSGTGNTEAFF.